The clone carrying this TCR beta chain was counted at least ten times. Germline V lookup: CDR1 MNHNS, CDR2 SASEGT. The CDR3 contains 15 residues. J gave up 4 bases and V 6 bases, and 11 bases lay outside the gene matches. RNA transcripts provided the source from which TCR beta CDR3 regions were amplified. The HTBI primer set served for first-round RT-PCR of the TCR CDR3. Each CDR3 protein is one row after TCRdb ran MiXCR on the multiplex PCR reads. The table includes hundreds of thousands of distinct CDR3 sequences, about 15% detected once. The data belong to a study of T cells in Graves' hyperthyroidism and ophthalmopathy. Exclusion of patients followed from uncontrolled infection, other autoimmune disease, pregnancy or lactation. In making diagnoses, clinical symptoms, serum thyroxine and TRAb, thyroid ultrasound and orbital computed tomography were all used. The blood sample predates any ophthalmopathy symptoms, coming from first hyperthyroidism diagnosis.

This clonotype was sampled from a woman between 25 and 40 years old with Graves' hyperthyroidism that later progressed to Graves' ophthalmopathy. The V gene is TRBV6-1, the J gene TRBJ1-2; 7 nucleotides line up with TRBD1. The sequenced material came from blood. CDR3 sequence: CASRRSRGTAYGYTF. DNA of the CDR3: TGTGCCAGCAGACGTAGCCGAGGGACAGCCTATGGCTACACCTTC.